This T cell receptor (beta chain) is drawn from a study of blood T cell repertoires in COVID-19. Whole-study context: From T cells, B-cell-depleted T cells, or PBMCs came the material, which was cDNA or gDNA.

Germline CDR1 SGHVS, CDR2 FQNEAQ. The CDR3 length is 14 residues. V was clipped by 5 bases and J by 4 bases, with 13 bases between them. Sequencing used immunoSEQ multiplex PCR; TCRdb keeps in-frame clones, though not all of them. The sample gives fewer than 90,000 clones, 70% to 90% of which show up once; about 1.3% is in the top ten. Sequencing was performed on peripheral blood. The TCR sequence derives from a human donor in a cohort sampled during active COVID-19. This chain connects TRBV7-8 to TRBJ2-3; possible D gene TRBD2, 6 bases. CDR3 amino acids: CASSPLGGADTQYF. CDR3 sequence (DNA): TGTGCCAGCAGCCCCCTGGGAGGTGCAGATACGCAGTATTTT.